One sample yielded the 21 T cell receptor beta chains listed below, sequenced in a study of T cells in localized non-small cell lung cancer. The protocol was immunoSEQ multiplex PCR, while the TCRdb copy is restricted to in-frame clones and leaves out a portion. This table has around 2,400 clones, 25% to 30% appearing once. This material consisted of normal lung tissue next to the tumor, taken before any cancer treatment. Every receptor here comes from a man aged 35 to 69 with stage II squamous cell lung carcinoma.

CDR3 sequence (DNA): TGTGCCAGTGCACCCCTTGGGACAGATTCATCTGGCTACACCTTC. This gives the protein CASAPLGTDSSGYTF. The chain joins TRBV19 to TRBJ1-2; 7 bases align to TRBD1. The V gene end was trimmed by 8 bases and the J gene end by 7 bases; junction bases not matched to a gene: 16. This CDR3 is built from 15 residues. CDR1 is LNHDA, CDR2 SQIVND, per germline (reference sequence).

This clone appeared a few times. The chain recombines TRBV10-3 with TRBJ2-2; D is tentatively TRBD1 or TRBD2 (6 bases each). The germline V gene encodes CDR1 ENHRY and CDR2 SYGVKD. The CDR3 loop spans 16 amino acids. The germline V and J ends were trimmed by 0 bases and 6 bases, with 14 bases remaining between them. The CDR3 sequence is CAISESKGGTSGELFF. In nucleotides, the CDR3 is TGTGCCATCAGTGAGTCGAAGGGGGGCACATCCGGGGAGCTGTTTTTT.

The J gene is TRBJ2-7, the V gene TRBV11-3; a possible D gene is TRBD2 (6 bases). This CDR3 comprises 14 residues. The germline V and J ends were trimmed by 5 bases and 5 bases, with 16 bases remaining between them. Germline loops: CDR1 SGHNT, CDR2 YENEEA. CDR3 region: CASSRGSGLNEQYF. CDR3 DNA sequence: TGTGCCAGCAGCCGCGGATCGGGACTCAACGAGCAGTACTTC.

The rearrangement joins TRBV5-1 to TRBJ2-7, with a tentative D call TRBD2 (6 bases). The CDR3 is made up of 15 amino acids. The V end lost 4 bases, the J end lost 5 bases, and 19 bases lay between the germline ends. CDR1 is SGHRS and CDR2 is YFSETQ in the germline V gene. Here the CDR3 DNA reads TGCGCCAGCAGCCCCGAAGGGGACTCCAGTAACGAGCAGTACTTC. Encoded protein: CASSPEGDSSNEQYF.

In its sample, this clone was seen a few times. V is TRBV19 and J is TRBJ2-7; 7 bases are a match to TRBD1. Germline V gives CDR1 LNHDA, CDR2 SQIVND (reference sequence). J gave up 5 bases and V 5 bases, and 9 bases lay outside the gene matches. The CDR3 is made up of 14 amino acids. This CDR3 is CASSVRGGADEQYF. Written as DNA, the CDR3 is TGTGCCAGTAGTGTCCGAGGGGGCGCAGACGAGCAGTACTTC. The full variable domain, in which reference TRBV19 and TRBJ2-7 provide the parts outside the CDR3, is DGGITQSPKYLFRKEGQNVTLSCEQNLNHDAMYWYRQDPGQGLRLIYYSQIVNDFQKGDIAEGYSVSREKKESFPLTVTSAQKNPTAFYLCASSVRGGADEQYFGPGTRLTVT.

In this sample, this clone turned up a few times. V usage is TRBV28 and J usage is TRBJ1-5; D call uncertain. The CDR3 runs 16 residues. Germline CDR1 reads MDHEN; CDR2 reads SYDVKM. V was pared by 1 base and J by 6 bases, with 16 bases between. In DNA form, the CDR3 reads TGTGCCAGCAGTTTATCATATAAGGGCGGACTTCAGCCCCAGCATTTT. It yields the protein CASSLSYKGGLQPQHF. Drawing the rest from reference TRBV28 and TRBJ1-5, the complete variable domain is DVKVTQSSRYLVKRTGEKVFLECVQDMDHENMFWYRQDPGLGLRLIYFSYDVKMKEKGDIPEGYSVSREKKERFSLILESASTNQTSMYLCASSLSYKGGLQPQHFGDGTRLSIL.

The chain joins TRBV6-8 to TRBJ2-1; TRBD1 matches 8 bases. CDR1 and CDR2 from the germline V gene are MNHGY and SAAAGT. The J segment lost 5 bases and the V segment lost 4 bases, leaving 7 bases of the junction unmatched. The CDR3 runs to 15 residues. CDR3 region: CASSSPGTGNNEQFF. The CDR3 DNA sequence: TGTGCCAGCAGTTCCCCGGGGACAGGAAACAATGAGCAGTTCTTC.

This clone appeared a few times. The chain recombines TRBV11-3 with TRBJ2-5; 10 bases line up with TRBD2. The V gene's germline CDR1 is SGHNT and CDR2 YENEEA. The V and J ends lost 4 bases and 5 bases, in that order; junction bases with no gene match: 10. The CDR3 is 16 amino acids. CDR3 sequence (DNA): TGTGCCAGCAGCTGGGACAGCGGGAGGGCCTCGGAGACCCAGTACTTC. It translates to CASSWDSGRASETQYF.

The rearrangement links TRBV18 to TRBJ2-3; TRBD1 matches 9 bases. V lost 5 bases, J lost 1 base, and 4 bases stayed unmatched. The CDR3 sequence is 15 residues long. Germline V gene lookup returns CDR1 KGHSH and CDR2 LQKENI. The CDR3 spells CASSEDRGRTDTQYF. CDR3 coding DNA: TGTGCCAGCTCAGAGGACAGGGGACGCACAGATACGCAGTATTTT.

The chain links TRBV19 to TRBJ2-2; 10 positions agree with TRBD2. V lost 6 bases to trimming and J lost 0 bases; unmatched junction nucleotides: 19. This CDR3 comprises 21 residues. Per germline, CDR1 LNHDA and CDR2 SQIVND (reference sequence). The CDR3 coding sequence is TGTGCCAGTAGCCATGACTTTGGAGCGGGAGGGCCACGGGCGAACACCGGGGAGCTGTTTTTT. Amino acids: CASSHDFGAGGPRANTGELFF.

There are a few counts of this clone. This chain links TRBV30 with TRBJ2-7; D is uncertain. This CDR3 comprises 14 residues. Between the trimmed V and J ends, which lost 1 base and 2 bases, there was a span of 12 bases. CDR1 is GTSNPN, CDR2 SVGIG, per germline (reference sequence). In DNA form, the CDR3 reads TGTGCCTGGAGTGACAGAGGAGAACCCTACGAGCAGTACTTC. Protein sequence: CAWSDRGEPYEQYF.

This chain uses TRBV19 with TRBJ1-5; D may be TRBD1 (6 bases). With 2 bases removed from V and 0 bases from J, the gap between germline ends came to 26 bases. Germline CDR1 is LNHDA and CDR2 is SQIVND (reference sequence). This CDR3 spans 21 amino acids. Here the CDR3 DNA reads TGTGCCAGTAGTATATCCCTGACAGGTGGGGGATATATATATAGCAATCAGCCCCAGCATTTT. Its protein product is CASSISLTGGGYIYSNQPQHF.

This clone has a single count. The chain joins TRBV19 to TRBJ2-7; 11 bases line up with TRBD1. Unmatched junction bases numbered 7, after V lost 6 bases and J lost 3 bases. Germline CDR1 is LNHDA and CDR2 is SQIVND (reference sequence). The CDR3 has 15 amino acids. CDR3 coding DNA: TGTGCCAGTAGCGCCGGGACAGGGGGGTTCTACGAGCAGTACTTC. It translates to CASSAGTGGFYEQYF.

In its sample, this clone was seen a few times. The chain links TRBV6-8 to TRBJ2-3, with 10 bases that match TRBD1. After removal of 6 bases from V and 0 bases from J, the junction contained 6 bases not matched to a gene. Germline CDR1 reads MNHGY; CDR2 reads SAAAGT. CDR3 length: 16 residues. The CDR3 sequence is CASRSGQGISTDTQYF. In DNA, the CDR3 is TGTGCCAGCAGATCGGGACAGGGGATAAGCACAGATACGCAGTATTTT.

This clone was seen more than once but under ten times. This chain connects TRBV11-3 to TRBJ2-7; D is possibly TRBD2 (6 bases). The CDR3 length is 16 residues. CDR1 and CDR2 from the germline V gene are SGHNT and YENEEA. The ends were cut back, 2 bases at V and 6 bases at J, with 20 bases in the middle. The CDR3 bases are TGTGCCAGCAGCTTAACTGCGCCGGGGCAGGGAGGCGAGCAGTACTTC. Amino acids: CASSLTAPGQGGEQYF.

This clone is judged medium-sized. The V gene is TRBV6-8, the J gene TRBJ1-2; no firm D call. CDR1 is MNHGY and CDR2 is SAAAGT in the germline V gene. The CDR3 has 12 amino acids. Trimming removed 4 bases from V and 5 bases from J, with 8 bases in between. CDR3 loop: CASSFSGYGYTF. CDR3 nucleotide sequence: TGTGCCAGCAGTTTTTCGGGTTATGGCTACACCTTC.

This clone is medium-sized (0.01 to 0.1%) within its sample. DNA for the CDR3: TGTGCCAGCAGACCCTACAGGTCTGGGGCCAACGTCCTGACTTTC. It encodes CASRPYRSGANVLTF. The gene calls are TRBV6-8 and TRBJ2-6, with a tentative D call TRBD1 (5 bases). Per germline, CDR1 MNHGY and CDR2 SAAAGT. The CDR3 is made up of 15 amino acids. Trimming took 6 bases from V and 1 from J, leaving 10 bases between them.

The rearrangement links TRBV28 to TRBJ2-2, with D maybe TRBD1 (5 bases). Trimming removed 2 bases at V and 0 bases at J, with 7 bases between. The CDR3 has 15 residues. Germline values: CDR1 MDHEN, CDR2 SYDVKM. CDR3 DNA sequence: TGTGCCAGCAGTTTACCAGGGACGAACACCGGGGAGCTGTTTTTT. Protein product: CASSLPGTNTGELFF.

The gene calls are TRBV9 and TRBJ2-7; 14 bases map to TRBD2. CDR3 length: 15 residues. V trimming: 3 bases; J trimming: 7 bases; junction bases outside the gene matches: 6. CDR1 and CDR2 (germline): SGDLS, YYNGEE. CDR3 loop: CASSGLAGGVREQYF. CDR3 DNA sequence: TGTGCCAGCAGCGGACTAGCGGGAGGGGTGAGGGAGCAGTACTTC.

This chain joins TRBV6-8 and TRBJ1-5, with a weak D call TRBD1 (5 bases). Per germline, CDR1 MNHGY and CDR2 SAAAGT. This CDR3 region has 13 residues. The germline V and J ends were trimmed by 11 bases and 0 bases, with 11 bases remaining between them. CDR3 bases: TGTGCCTCCACGGGGGATAGCAATCAGCCCCAGCATTTT. Translation gives CASTGDSNQPQHF.

In its sample, this clone was seen a few times. The V call is TRBV6-8, the J call TRBJ2-1; 9 bases line up with TRBD2. Germline trimming cut 0 bases from V and 2 bases from J; bases unmatched to any gene: 2. Germline CDR1 MNHGY, CDR2 SAAAGT. The CDR3 covers 16 residues. This CDR3 reads CASSYSGGGAYNEQFF. The DNA for the CDR3 is TGTGCCAGCAGTTACTCTGGCGGGGGGGCCTACAATGAGCAGTTCTTC.